Below are 17 T cell receptor beta chains sequenced from a single sample in a study of CD8+ T cells in alopecia areata. cDNA prepared by RNA extraction and subsequent reverse transcription served as the template for sequencing. Sequenced by immunoSEQ multiplex PCR; TCRdb stores in-frame clones only, minus some. The table lists approximately 300,000 clones, about 62% of them singletons. Treatment reported: oral pan-JAK inhibitor, 5-10 mg twice daily. The starting material was CD4+ T cells sorted from blood, obtained at week 24, from a patient treated with tofacitinib. All receptors come from a human donor with alopecia areata.

The chain is built from TRBV6-6 and TRBJ2-1; 9 nucleotides line up with TRBD2. The J segment lost 14 bases and the V segment lost 6 bases, leaving 5 bases of the junction unmatched. The germline V gene has CDR1 MNHNY and CDR2 SVGAGI (reference sequence). This CDR3 contains 11 residues. The CDR3 sequence is CASRGGGAEFF. In DNA, the CDR3 is TGTGCCAGCAGGGGCGGGGGGGCAGAGTTCTTC.

The chain combines TRBV18 with TRBJ2-1, with 9 positions matching TRBD2. The length of the CDR3 is 15 residues. Germline V gives CDR1 KGHSH, CDR2 LQKENI. The junction had 8 bases not matched to a gene; V was cut back by 2 bases and J by 9 bases. CDR3 nucleotides: TGTGCCAGCTCACCAAAGCGGGGGGCTTCGGGTGAGCAGTTCTTC. It is translated as CASSPKRGASGEQFF.

This chain links TRBV6-4 with TRBJ1-2; 7 positions agree with TRBD1. Germline assignment: CDR1 MRHNA and CDR2 SNTAGT. The CDR3 runs to 13 residues. J lost 3 bases, V lost 4 bases, and 2 bases had no gene match. CDR3 in amino acids: CASSATGDYGYTF. CDR3 bases: TGTGCCAGCAGTGCTACAGGGGACTATGGCTACACCTTC.

The rearrangement uses TRBV5-4 and TRBJ2-7; 9 nucleotides match TRBD1. V trimming: 3 bases; J trimming: 4 bases; junction bases outside the gene matches: 8. Germline V CDR1 and CDR2: SGHNT, YYREEE (reference sequence). The CDR3 extends over 15 amino acids. CDR3 protein: CASSSPGQGLYEQYF. The DNA for the CDR3 is TGTGCCAGCAGCTCGCCGGGACAGGGATTGTACGAGCAGTACTTC.

This chain links TRBV30 with TRBJ1-2; 8 bases are a match to TRBD1. Unmatched junction bases numbered 8, after V lost 2 bases and J lost 6 bases. The germline V gene has CDR1 GTSNPN and CDR2 SVGIG (reference sequence). There are 14 residues in the CDR3. The chain's CDR3 is CAWSRGDRNDGYTF. Written as DNA, the CDR3 is TGTGCCTGGAGTCGGGGGGACAGGAACGATGGCTACACCTTC.

This chain joins TRBV10-3 and TRBJ1-5, with D unclear. Germline CDR1 ENHRY, CDR2 SYGVKD. V was pared by 4 bases and J by 4 bases, with 11 bases between. This CDR3 comprises 14 residues. The CDR3 nucleotides read TGTGCCATCAGTGGCGCTGGGCTAAATCAGCCCCAGCATTTT. This gives the protein CAISGAGLNQPQHF.

A word on this clone: The same CDR3 also results from other DNA sequences found in this sample. The chain carries TRBV2 and TRBJ1-2; tentative D call: TRBD1 (5 bases). Trimming left V 7 bases short and J 8 bases short, with 11 bases between. The germline V gene encodes CDR1 SNHLY and CDR2 FYNNEI. This CDR3 has 11 residues. The CDR3 sequence: CASTRGEGYTF. The CDR3 coding sequence is TGTGCCAGCACAAGGGGAGAGGGCTACACCTTC. The complete variable domain, with remaining parts taken from reference TRBV2 and TRBJ1-2, reads EPEVTQTPSHQVTQMGQEVILRCVPISNHLYFYWYRQILGQKVEFLVSFYNNEISEKSEIFDDQFSVERPDGSNFTLKIRSTKLEDSAMYFCASTRGEGYTFGSGTRLTVV.

This chain uses TRBV4-2 with TRBJ1-2, with D unclear. The CDR3 totals 14 residues. Germline lookup yields CDR1 LGHNA and CDR2 YNFKEQ. V was trimmed by 0 bases and J by 8 bases, leaving 13 bases between them. The chain's CDR3 is CASSQDFGGLGYTF. The CDR3 region has the DNA TGTGCCAGCAGCCAAGACTTTGGAGGGTTGGGCTACACCTTC.

This clone has only a few counts. The V call is TRBV29-1, the J call TRBJ1-4; D remains unclear. This CDR3 has 16 residues. Germline V lookup: CDR1 SQVTM, CDR2 ANQGSEA. Trimming stripped 5 bases from V and 5 bases from J, with 21 bases between. The CDR3 region has the DNA TGCAGCGTTCTAGGAAGGCCGAGGTCTAGGAATGAAAAACTGTTTTTT. Translating gives CSVLGRPRSRNEKLFF.

The V and J genes are TRBV7-2 and TRBJ2-3; the match to TRBD2 covers 12 bases. Germline CDR1 reads SGHTA; CDR2 reads FQGNSA. This CDR3 is built from 16 residues. V shed 5 bases and J 7 bases; nucleotides not matched to a gene: 10. This CDR3 reads CASSILAGGVINTQYF. For the CDR3, the DNA is TGTGCCAGCAGCATACTAGCGGGGGGTGTAATAAATACGCAGTATTTT.

This rearrangement joins TRBV5-6 to TRBJ2-5; 7 bases line up with TRBD2. The CDR3 covers 16 residues. With 4 bases clipped from V and 2 bases from J, the junction kept 11 bases outside the gene matches. CDR1 and CDR2 from the germline V gene are SGHDT and YYEEEE. The CDR3 here is CASSPVMREGQETQYF. In nucleotides, the CDR3 is TGTGCCAGCAGCCCCGTCATGAGGGAGGGTCAAGAGACCCAGTACTTC. The full variable domain, completed using reference TRBV5-6 and TRBJ2-5, is DAGVTQSPTHLIKTRGQQVTLRCSPKSGHDTVSWYQQALGQGPQFIFQYYEEEERQRGNFPDRFSGHQFPNYSSELNVNALLLGDSALYLCASSPVMREGQETQYFGPGTRLLVL.

This chain uses TRBV2 with TRBJ1-2; TRBD1 aligns across 8 bases. The CDR3 consists of 15 residues. J gave up 4 bases and V 7 bases, and 11 bases lay outside the gene matches. The germline CDR1 and CDR2 sequences are SNHLY and FYNNEI. CDR3 sequence: CASNPDRVSFYGYTF. As DNA, the CDR3 is TGTGCCAGCAACCCGGACAGGGTCTCTTTCTATGGCTACACCTTC.

The chain couples TRBV15 to TRBJ2-2; D is unresolved. Trimming took 1 base from V and 3 from J, leaving 9 bases between them. This CDR3 is built from 15 residues. Germline V gene sequence: CDR1 LNHNV, CDR2 YYDKDF (reference sequence). The CDR3 DNA is TGTGCCACCAGCAGAGGTCAGGTTTACACCGGGGAGCTGTTTTTT. This gives the protein CATSRGQVYTGELFF.

A few counts support this clone. The chain has TRBV29-1 and TRBJ2-5; no clear D. With 7 bases removed from V and 1 base from J, the gap between germline ends came to 13 bases. Germline loops: CDR1 SQVTM, CDR2 ANQGSEA. The CDR3 sequence is 13 residues long. DNA of the CDR3: TGCAGCGCCGGAGCGAGCTCCCAAGAGACCCAGTACTTC. Protein product: CSAGASSQETQYF. The complete variable domain, with remaining parts taken from reference TRBV29-1 and TRBJ2-5, reads SAVISQKPSRDICQRGTSLTIQCQVDSQVTMMFWYRQQPGQSLTLIATANQGSEATYESGFVIDKFPISRPNLTFSTLTVSNMSPEDSSIYLCSAGASSQETQYFGPGTRLLVL.

This clone was seen a few times. This rearrangement joins TRBV2 to TRBJ2-3; 8 bases align to TRBD1. Germline V lookup: CDR1 SNHLY, CDR2 FYNNEI. V lost 2 bases, J lost 5 bases, and 3 bases stayed unmatched. The CDR3 runs to 14 residues. The CDR3 DNA reads as TGTGCCAGCAGTGAACAGGGGACAGGAGATACGCAGTATTTT. Translated, it gives CASSEQGTGDTQYF.

This clone was seen a single time. V is TRBV7-9 and J is TRBJ2-3; 9 bases line up with TRBD2. Germline V gives CDR1 SEHNR, CDR2 FQNEAQ (reference sequence). V was pared by 5 bases and J by 0 bases, with 9 bases of the junction left unmatched. The CDR3 totals 17 residues. CDR3 region: CASSPSSSGGSTDTQYF. CDR3 sequence (DNA): TGTGCCAGCAGCCCGTCCTCCAGCGGGGGGAGCACAGATACGCAGTATTTT.

The V gene is TRBV29-1, the J gene TRBJ1-3; D gene unclear. The CDR3 sequence is 14 residues long. V shed 0 bases and J shed 4 bases, with 10 bases lying between them. Germline CDR1 SQVTM, CDR2 ANQGSEA. CDR3 nucleotides: TGCAGCGTTGAAGACCCTGGTACCGGAAACACCATATATTTT. It encodes CSVEDPGTGNTIYF.